This T cell receptor (beta chain) came from a study of blood T cell repertoires in COVID-19. Study at large: Recovered status in Cohort 3 required two negative PCRs, clearance, or symptom resolution.

The CDR3 is made up of 16 amino acids. Germline CDR1 and CDR2: MGHDK and SYGVNS. V lost 3 bases and J lost 7; bases outside the gene matches: 9. Assay used: immunoSEQ multiplex PCR; TCRdb lists only in-frame clones, some missing. The sample comprises hundreds of thousands of clones, 88% of which are singletons, and approximately 2% rests with the top ten. Enrolled through a virtual design, the participants were between about 18 and 100 years of age and came from under 30 US areas. Participants' own reports of clinical history determined their cohort assignment. V usage is TRBV25-1 and J usage is TRBJ2-1; 10 positions agree with TRBD1. Sample: PBMCs or T cells enriched from blood (not recorded which). The receptor was isolated from a woman aged 55-69 years in a cohort exposed to, infected with or recovered from COVID-19 (not recorded which). CDR3 in DNA: TGTGCCAGCAGTGAGAGACAGGGGGCAGGAGAAAATGAGCAGTTCTTC. As protein: CASSERQGAGENEQFF.